These 10 T cell receptor beta chains were all obtained from the same sample, sequenced in a study of blood T cell repertoires in COVID-19. TCRdb's copy holds only in-frame clones and misses some; the assay was immunoSEQ multiplex PCR. Of some 170,000 clones in the sample, nearly 80% were seen once. Material for sequencing was peripheral blood. These receptors were taken from a woman in her 70s with acute or convalescent COVID-19.

This chain connects TRBV29-1 to TRBJ2-7; D is unclear. The CDR3 is made up of 12 amino acids. V gave up 7 bases and J gave up 2 bases, with 12 bases separating them. CDR1 SQVTM and CDR2 ANQGSEA come from the germline V gene. CDR3 amino acids: CSAAGSTYEQYF. CDR3 coding DNA: TGCAGCGCAGCCGGGTCCACCTACGAGCAGTACTTC.

The rearrangement joins TRBV14 to TRBJ1-4, with D perhaps matching TRBD1 (6 bases). The ends were cut back, 4 bases at V and 2 bases at J, with 14 bases in the middle. The CDR3 length is 16 residues. Germline loops: CDR1 SGHDN, CDR2 FVKESK. The CDR3 here is CASSRWGQTTNEKLFF. The CDR3 DNA reads TGTGCCAGCAGCCGATGGGGGCAGACTACTAATGAAAAACTGTTTTTT.

The chain joins TRBV6-5 to TRBJ2-7; 7 bases are shared with TRBD1. The trim removed 2 bases at V and 4 bases at J, leaving 8 bases unmatched. The CDR3 is 15 residues long. Germline V gene data show CDR1 as MNHEY and CDR2 as SVGAGI. CDR3 residues: CASSYTRDRVYEQYF. CDR3 nucleotide sequence: TGTGCCAGCAGTTACACCCGGGACAGAGTTTACGAGCAGTACTTC.

This clone was counted between two and nine times. The gene calls are TRBV7-2 and TRBJ1-6, with D perhaps TRBD1 (6 bases). V was trimmed by 1 base and J by 11 bases, leaving 15 bases between them. The CDR3 sequence is 15 residues long. Germline assignment: CDR1 SGHTA and CDR2 FQGNSA. CDR3 bases: TGTGCCAGCAGCTTAGAAGGGGGAGGGACTCCACCCCTCCACTTT. This codes for CASSLEGGGTPPLHF.

The chain couples TRBV5-4 to TRBJ2-2; D unresolved. The CDR3 spans 15 residues. Trimming shortened V by 4 bases and J by 3 bases, and 13 bases separated the two germline ends. Germline CDR1 and CDR2: SGHNT and YYREEE (reference sequence). CDR3 sequence: CASSPFGGDTGELFF. In DNA, the CDR3 is TGTGCCAGCAGCCCGTTCGGCGGTGACACCGGGGAGCTGTTTTTT.

The CDR3 is CASTGTKKETQYF. CDR3 DNA: TGTGCCAGCACCGGGACAAAAAAAGAGACCCAGTACTTC. This rearrangement joins TRBV6-5 to TRBJ2-5, with a weak D call TRBD1 (6 bases). From germline, CDR1 is MNHEY and CDR2 SVGAGI. V shed 7 bases and J shed 3 bases, with 12 bases lying between them. The CDR3 extends over 13 amino acids.

The CDR3 loop reads CASSQGAGASSYEQYF. CDR3 DNA: TGTGCCAGCAGTCAGGGCGCGGGGGCCAGCTCCTACGAGCAGTACTTC. The chain uses TRBV3-1 (or the pseudogene TRBV3-2) and TRBJ2-7; weak D call: TRBD2 (7 bases). CDR1 and CDR2 (germline): LGHDT, YNNKEL (reference sequence). This CDR3 has 16 amino acids. V shed 6 bases and J shed 0 bases, with 18 bases lying between them.

CDR3 nucleotides: TGTGTTACACAACAGGGTTGGGATTCACCCCTCCACTTT. Protein product: CVTQQGWDSPLHF. V gene TRBV27 combines with J gene TRBJ1-6; tentative D call: TRBD1 (6 bases). This CDR3 contains 13 residues. Germline CDR1 and CDR2: MNHEY and SMNVEV (reference sequence).

CDR3 sequence reads: CASSPLRGSLSYNEQFF. The CDR3 DNA reads TGTGCCAGCAGCCCCCTTCGCGGGAGCTTGTCCTACAATGAGCAGTTCTTC. The rearrangement joins TRBV7-3 to TRBJ2-1; 7 bases are shared with TRBD2. Germline loops: CDR1 SGHTA, CDR2 FQGTGA. This CDR3 is 17 amino acids long. With V trimmed by 5 bases and J by 1 base, 11 bases remained unmatched.

J is TRBJ1-2 and V is TRBV5-1; D gene ambiguous. Trimming shortened V by 0 bases and J by 4 bases, and 4 bases separated the two germline ends. Germline V lookup: CDR1 SGHRS, CDR2 YFSETQ. The CDR3 has 12 residues. CDR3 coding DNA: TGCGCCAGCAGCTTGGATATCTATGGCTACACCTTC. It specifies CASSLDIYGYTF.